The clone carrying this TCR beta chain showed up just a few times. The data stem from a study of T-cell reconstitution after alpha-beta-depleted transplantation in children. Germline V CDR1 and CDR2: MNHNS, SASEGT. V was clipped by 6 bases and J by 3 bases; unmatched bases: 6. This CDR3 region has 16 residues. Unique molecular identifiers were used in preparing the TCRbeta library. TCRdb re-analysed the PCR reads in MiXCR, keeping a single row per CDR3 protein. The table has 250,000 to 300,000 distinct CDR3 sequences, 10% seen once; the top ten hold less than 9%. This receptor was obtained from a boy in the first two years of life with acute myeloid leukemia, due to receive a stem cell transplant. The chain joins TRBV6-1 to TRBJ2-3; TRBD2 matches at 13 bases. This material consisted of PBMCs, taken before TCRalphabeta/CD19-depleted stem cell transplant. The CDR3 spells CASSGQLAGGTDTQYF. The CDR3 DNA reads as TGTGCCAGCAGCGGACAACTAGCGGGGGGGACAGATACGCAGTATTTT.